The rows below give T cell receptor beta chains drawn from one sample of a study of T-cell reconstitution after alpha-beta-depleted transplantation in children. TCRdb reprocessed the PCR reads via MiXCR and lists one record per CDR3 protein. The top ten hold roughly 2.7% of the sample, which has 200,000 to 250,000 distinct CDR3 sequences, 25% seen once. Here the sequenced sample was PBMCs, taken before TCRalphabeta/CD19-depleted stem cell transplant. The origin of the receptors is a girl aged 2-10 years with Fanconi anemia, due to receive a stem cell transplant. Each CDR3 is given with its conserved first and last residue. D genes are given only for firm matches. Part of the rows lack a size; the others show once, few, many or a class for expanded clones.

abundance,d_gene,j_gene,v_gene,CDR3aa,CDR3nt
once,TRBD2,TRBJ2-5,TRBV6-5,CASSYSSGGETQYF,TGTGCCAGCAGTTACTCTAGCGGGGGAGAGACCCAGTACTTC
-,-,TRBJ2-3,TRBV7-2,CASSLALVKTDTQYF,TGTGCCAGCAGCTTAGCACTAGTTAAAACAGATACGCAGTATTTT
few,-,TRBJ1-5,TRBV20-1,CSARASPRNQPQHF,TGCAGTGCTAGAGCCAGTCCGCGCAATCAGCCCCAGCATTTT
-,TRBD1,TRBJ2-7,TRBV29-1,CSYSGQGFHEQYF,TGCAGCTATTCAGGACAGGGTTTCCACGAGCAGTACTTC
few,TRBD2,TRBJ2-1,TRBV25-1,CASSEHRGGANNEQFF,TGTGCCAGCAGTGAACACCGCGGGGGGGCCAACAATGAGCAGTTCTTC
many,TRBD1,TRBJ2-3,TRBV29-1,CSVNGQGAFTDTQYF,TGCAGCGTTAATGGACAGGGGGCCTTCACAGATACGCAGTATTTT
-,-,TRBJ2-4,TRBV7-9,CASSPDREDIQYF,TGTGCCAGCAGCCCAGACAGGGAGGACATTCAGTACTTC
many,-,TRBJ1-1,TRBV20-1,CSARDDRSPEAFF,TGCAGTGCTAGAGATGACAGGAGCCCTGAAGCTTTCTTT
few,TRBD2,TRBJ2-5,TRBV20-1,CSASQGLAGGLYQETQYF,TGCAGTGCTAGTCAAGGACTAGCGGGAGGGTTGTACCAAGAGACCCAGTACTTC
-,-,TRBJ2-7,TRBV21-1,CASSNYLAGAILGLYEQYF,TGTGCCAGCAGCAACTACCTAGCGGGAGCCATCCTTGGGCTCTACGAGCAGTACTTC
-,-,TRBJ2-1,TRBV20-1,CSARRPISYNEQFF,TGCAGTGCTAGAAGGCCCATCTCCTACAATGAGCAGTTCTTC
many,-,TRBJ2-3,TRBV12-3/TRBV12-4,CASSSDTQYF,TGTGCCAGCAGCTCCGATACGCAGTATTTT
few,TRBD2,TRBJ2-3,TRBV29-1,CSVRGGSQTDTQYF,TGCAGCGTTCGCGGCGGGAGTCAGACAGATACGCAGTATTTT
-,-,TRBJ1-5,TRBV24-1,CATSDTRQPQHF,TGTGCCACCAGTGATACAAGACAGCCCCAGCATTTT
-,-,TRBJ2-1,TRBV6-5,CASSYSIGGGWYNEQFF,TGTGCCAGCAGTTACTCGATCGGAGGGGGATGGTACAATGAGCAGTTCTTC
many,-,TRBJ2-1,TRBV5-6,CASSLGGGEQFF,TGTGCCAGCAGCTTGGGCGGAGGCGAGCAGTTCTTC
many,TRBD1,TRBJ1-1,TRBV12-3/TRBV12-4,CASSLGQGRWAFF,TGTGCCAGCAGTTTGGGACAGGGTCGTTGGGCTTTCTTT
many,-,TRBJ1-1,TRBV10-3,CAISEWGGRQTEAFF,TGTGCCATCAGTGAGTGGGGGGGACGTCAGACTGAAGCTTTCTTT
many,-,TRBJ1-4,TRBV6-5,CASRKGGRTNEKLFF,TGTGCCAGCAGAAAGGGGGGGAGGACTAATGAAAAACTGTTTTTT
many,TRBD1,TRBJ2-3,TRBV20-1,CSAEGTGDNTDTQYF,TGCAGTGCAGAGGGGACAGGGGATAACACAGATACGCAGTATTTT
many,-,TRBJ2-7,TRBV12-3/TRBV12-4,CASSFGSKSYEQYF,TGTGCCAGCAGTTTCGGGAGTAAGTCCTACGAGCAGTACTTC
-,-,TRBJ2-7,TRBV29-1,CSVVEGSYEQYF,TGCAGCGTTGTGGAGGGGTCCTACGAGCAGTACTTC
many,TRBD2,TRBJ2-1,TRBV20-1,CSASPWTSGSLFRSYNEQFF,TGCAGTGCCTCGCCCTGGACTAGCGGGAGTCTTTTCCGCTCCTACAATGAGCAGTTCTTC
many,-,TRBJ2-3,TRBV20-1,CSARVLSGDRIYTDTQYF,TGCAGTGCTAGAGTACTTTCGGGAGACAGGATATACACAGATACGCAGTATTTT
many,TRBD1,TRBJ1-4,TRBV29-1,CSVGQGARNEKLFF,TGCAGCGTGGGACAGGGGGCCCGTAATGAAAAACTGTTTTTT
many,-,TRBJ2-4,TRBV15,CATSRERTAAKNIQYF,TGTGCCACCAGCAGAGAAAGGACGGCGGCCAAAAACATTCAGTACTTC
few,TRBD2,TRBJ2-3,TRBV20-1,CSARVAGEGTDTQYF,TGCAGTGCTAGAGTAGCGGGAGAGGGTACAGATACGCAGTATTTT
many,TRBD2,TRBJ2-5,TRBV29-1,CSVVEREWQETQYF,TGCAGCGTTGTTGAGCGGGAGTGGCAAGAGACCCAGTACTTC
many,-,TRBJ2-1,TRBV28,CASRRERPLNNEQFF,TGTGCCAGCAGACGAGAGAGGCCCTTGAACAATGAGCAGTTCTTC
few,TRBD1,TRBJ1-4,TRBV5-1,CASSVTGQGYEKLFF,TGCGCCAGCAGCGTTACGGGACAGGGATATGAAAAACTGTTTTTT
-,TRBD2,TRBJ2-3,TRBV19,CASSFLAGADTDTQYF,TGTGCCAGTAGTTTCCTAGCGGGGGCCGACACAGATACGCAGTATTTT
-,-,TRBJ2-7,TRBV7-9,CASSLVRSGDEQYF,TGTGCCAGCAGCTTAGTTCGGTCGGGGGACGAGCAGTACTTC
few,TRBD2,TRBJ2-7,TRBV7-6,CASSYIPGLATTYEQYF,TGTGCCAGCAGCTACATTCCGGGACTAGCGACTACCTACGAGCAGTACTTC
many,TRBD1,TRBJ2-7,TRBV20-1,CSARETGALSLTYEQYF,TGCAGTGCTAGAGAGACAGGGGCCCTTAGTCTTACCTACGAGCAGTACTTC
once,TRBD2,TRBJ2-1,TRBV6-1,CASSRQGGNEQFF,TGTGCCAGCAGTCGCCAGGGAGGGAATGAGCAGTTCTTC
-,-,TRBJ1-2,TRBV7-2,CASSSYRNTYGYTF,TGTGCCAGCAGCTCGTACAGGAACACCTATGGCTACACCTTC
-,TRBD2,TRBJ2-1,TRBV6-4,CASSPHGNQREINEQFF,TGTGCCAGCAGTCCGCATGGGAACCAGCGGGAGATTAATGAGCAGTTCTTC